The rows below give T cell receptor beta chains drawn from one sample of a study of blood T cells in healthy people across ages. TCRdb re-called the 5' RACE reads through MiXCR, storing one row per CDR3 protein. The sample shows some 1.5 million distinct CDR3 sequences, roughly 27% of them seen only once. Sequenced sample: blood. The origin of the receptors is a woman in her thirties in good health. Each CDR3 is given with its conserved first and last residue. The D gene is left open where the match is weak. Clone size is given for some rows only: seen once, a few or many times, or a class if the clone is expanded.

clone size	D gene	V gene	J gene	CDR3 protein	CDR3 DNA
few	NA	TRBV5-1	TRBJ2-5	CASSLGAGQQETQYF	TGCGCCAGCAGCTTGGGGGCGGGACAGCAAGAGACCCAGTACTTC
NA	TRBD1	TRBV4-3	TRBJ1-1	CASSRNAGGGAEAFF	TGCGCCAGCAGCCGGAACGCAGGGGGCGGGGCTGAAGCTTTCTTT
few	NA	TRBV5-1	TRBJ2-3	CATRGQTSTDTQYF	TGCGCTACTCGGGGTCAGACTAGCACAGATACGCAGTATTTT
NA	NA	TRBV3-1	TRBJ2-7	CANRAKGMTYEQYF	TGTGCCAACAGAGCTAAGGGTATGACCTACGAGCAGTACTTC
few	NA	TRBV21-1	TRBJ2-7	CASSKGSGTTTSGEGYEQYF	TGTGCCAGCAGCAAAGGGTCTGGCACCACGACTAGCGGAGAGGGCTACGAGCAGTACTTC
NA	NA	TRBV24-1	TRBJ2-3	CATSETGLADTQYF	TGTGCCACCAGTGAGACAGGTCTCGCAGATACGCAGTATTTT
NA	NA	TRBV28	TRBJ2-4	CASSEGWLAKNIQYF	TGTGCCAGCAGTGAGGGGTGGTTAGCCAAAAACATTCAGTACTTC
NA	TRBD1	TRBV7-2	TRBJ2-1	CASSQRQGSGHEQFF	TGTGCCAGCAGCCAACGACAGGGGAGTGGGCATGAGCAGTTCTTC
NA	TRBD1	TRBV5-1	TRBJ2-7	CASDRQGSYEQYF	TGCGCCAGCGACAGACAGGGGTCCTACGAGCAGTACTTC
few	NA	TRBV29-1	TRBJ2-1	CSVEAISGWGEQFF	TGCAGCGTTGAAGCCATTTCCGGGTGGGGTGAGCAGTTCTTC
few	NA	TRBV2	TRBJ2-7	CASRLTGPYYEQYF	TGTGCCAGCAGACTAACGGGACCATACTACGAGCAGTACTTC
few	NA	TRBV7-9	TRBJ2-7	CASSLVVLSSTYEQYF	TGTGCCAGCAGCTTAGTCGTGTTATCTTCCACCTACGAGCAGTACTTC
NA	NA	TRBV20-1	TRBJ2-7	CSAEGSGQGEQYF	TGCAGTGCCGAGGGCTCAGGGCAGGGCGAGCAGTACTTC
NA	TRBD2	TRBV20-1	TRBJ2-1	CSARDGTTPYNGQFF	TGCAGTGCTAGAGACGGGACTACCCCATACAATGGGCAGTTCTTC
NA	TRBD1	TRBV12-3/TRBV12-4	TRBJ2-3	CASSSRSTGTGVRTDTQYF	TGTGCCAGCAGTTCTAGGTCCACCGGGACAGGGGTACGCACAGATACGCAGTATTTT
NA	NA	TRBV12-5	TRBJ1-5	CASGLTQPQHF	TGTGCTAGTGGTTTAACTCAGCCCCAGCATTTT
many	NA	TRBV6-2/TRBV6-3	TRBJ2-5	CASTWTLMETQYF	TGTGCCAGCACTTGGACGCTGATGGAGACCCAGTACTTC
few	NA	TRBV10-3	TRBJ2-1	CAISPGPEHGYEQFF	TGTGCCATCAGTCCGGGTCCTGAGCATGGATATGAGCAGTTCTTC
NA	NA	TRBV29-1	TRBJ1-2	CSAWDLNYGYTF	TGCAGCGCTTGGGACCTCAACTATGGCTACACCTTC
NA	TRBD2	TRBV20-1	TRBJ2-1	CSARGPTSGIYNEQFF	TGCAGTGCTAGAGGTCCCACTAGCGGGATTTACAATGAGCAGTTCTTC
few	TRBD2	TRBV7-3	TRBJ2-1	CASSPAGGPVTYNEQFF	TGTGCCAGCAGCCCAGCGGGGGGCCCCGTGACATACAATGAGCAGTTCTTC
NA	TRBD2	TRBV5-1	TRBJ2-3	CASSPGGAQANTQYF	TGCGCCAGCAGCCCCGGGGGGGCGCAGGCTAATACGCAGTATTTT
once	NA	TRBV6-5	TRBJ2-2	CASSSQGTNTGELFF	TGTGCCAGCAGTTCTCAGGGGACTAACACCGGGGAGCTGTTTTTT
few	NA	TRBV14	TRBJ1-1	CASSHLKGELTEAFF	TGTGCCAGCAGCCACCTCAAAGGGGAGCTCACTGAAGCTTTCTTT
many	TRBD1	TRBV7-2	TRBJ2-5	CASSLGRGNQETQYF	TGTGCCAGCAGCTTAGGCAGGGGGAACCAAGAGACCCAGTACTTC
once	NA	TRBV6-6	TRBJ2-2	CASSYGAGLSTGELFF	TGTGCCAGCAGTTACGGGGCAGGGCTCAGCACCGGGGAGCTGTTTTTT
NA	NA	TRBV7-6	TRBJ2-5	CASSPTGVPRETQYF	TGTGCCAGCAGCCCCACGGGGGTCCCCCGGGAGACCCAGTACTTC
few	NA	TRBV11-2	TRBJ2-1	CASSLQGHSYNEQFF	TGTGCCAGCAGCTTACAGGGTCACTCCTACAATGAGCAGTTCTTC
NA	TRBD2	TRBV5-1	TRBJ2-5	CASSLEGTMYQETQYF	TGCGCCAGCAGCTTGGAAGGGACTATGTACCAAGAGACCCAGTACTTC
many	NA	TRBV3-1	TRBJ1-6	CASSQGQNNSPLHF	TGTGCCAGCAGCCAAGGACAGAATAATTCACCCCTCCACTTT
NA	TRBD1	TRBV4-3	TRBJ1-4	CASSQQGGEEKLFF	TGCGCCAGCAGCCAGCAGGGGGGAGAAGAAAAACTGTTTTTT
NA	TRBD2	TRBV7-9	TRBJ2-1	CASSSSSGNPNEQFF	TGTGCCAGCAGCTCGTCTAGCGGGAACCCCAATGAGCAGTTCTTC
many	NA	TRBV6-5	TRBJ2-7	CASRGLSYEQYF	TGTGCCAGCCGGGGCCTTTCCTACGAGCAGTACTTC
NA	TRBD1	TRBV5-1	TRBJ2-2	CASRSGGTGEPFF	TGCGCCAGCAGATCAGGGGGCACCGGGGAGCCGTTTTTT
few	NA	TRBV25-1	TRBJ2-1	CASSGWLKSGEQFF	TGTGCCAGCAGTGGGTGGCTCAAGTCTGGTGAGCAGTTCTTC
NA	NA	TRBV5-5	TRBJ1-5	CASSLSGTSYSNQPQHF	TGTGCCAGCAGCTTGTCGGGGACCAGCTATAGCAATCAGCCCCAGCATTTT
few	NA	TRBV27	TRBJ2-7	CAISGAGASYEQYF	TGTGCCATCTCTGGGGCAGGGGCCTCCTACGAGCAGTACTTC
many	NA	TRBV24-1	TRBJ2-1	CATSDRHEQFF	TGTGCCACCAGTGATAGGCATGAGCAGTTCTTC
NA	NA	TRBV7-2	TRBJ2-3	CARSSRAGSDTQYF	TGTGCCCGCAGCTCTCGGGCAGGGTCAGATACGCAGTATTTT
NA	NA	TRBV14	TRBJ1-4	CASSTRAGEKLFF	TGTGCCAGCAGCACTCGTGCCGGGGAAAAACTGTTTTTT
NA	NA	TRBV11-2	TRBJ1-2	CASSQGQYLSYTF	TGTGCCAGCAGCCAGGGACAATACTTGAGCTACACCTTC
NA	NA	TRBV12-3/TRBV12-4	TRBJ2-3	CASSQEGSSQYF	TGTGCCAGCAGCCAAGAGGGGTCTTCGCAGTATTTT
many	TRBD2	TRBV4-3	TRBJ2-1	CASSLLAGARNEQFF	TGCGCCAGCAGCCTTCTAGCGGGAGCCCGGAATGAGCAGTTCTTC
many	NA	TRBV29-1	TRBJ2-5	CSVEIGSLGETQYF	TGCAGCGTTGAAATAGGTTCTTTAGGGGAGACCCAGTACTTC
NA	NA	TRBV29-1	TRBJ2-7	CSARVEASYEQYF	TGCAGTGCTAGGGTGGAGGCCTCCTACGAGCAGTACTTC
many	NA	TRBV20-1	TRBJ2-7	CSALKGQGATYEQYF	TGCAGTGCCCTAAAGGGGCAGGGCGCAACCTACGAGCAGTACTTC
NA	NA	TRBV29-1	TRBJ1-1	CSVRLRFSNTEAFF	TGCAGCGTCCGGCTCAGGTTCTCGAACACTGAAGCTTTCTTT
NA	NA	TRBV30	TRBJ2-5	CAWSPGLVGETQYF	TGTGCCTGGAGTCCAGGACTGGTGGGGGAGACCCAGTACTTC
few	NA	TRBV29-1	TRBJ1-2	CSFIGELERINYGYTF	TGCAGCTTCATCGGGGAACTGGAGAGGATTAACTATGGCTACACCTTC
few	TRBD2	TRBV11-1	TRBJ2-3	CASSFDGGSPADTQYF	TGTGCCAGCAGCTTCGACGGGGGGTCTCCTGCGGATACGCAGTATTTT
few	NA	TRBV15	TRBJ1-2	CATSVNRARGDYGYTF	TGTGCCACCAGCGTTAACAGGGCCCGAGGGGACTATGGCTACACCTTC
NA	TRBD1	TRBV5-1	TRBJ2-2	CASSLGTGGIGTGELFF	TGCGCCAGCAGCTTGGGGACAGGGGGCATCGGCACCGGGGAGCTGTTTTTT
NA	NA	TRBV30	TRBJ2-5	CAWSPSTIGETQYF	TGTGCCTGGAGCCCCAGTACTATAGGGGAGACCCAGTACTTC
NA	TRBD2	TRBV10-3	TRBJ2-1	CAISERWSGSGEQFF	TGTGCCATCAGTGAAAGATGGAGCGGGAGCGGGGAGCAGTTCTTC